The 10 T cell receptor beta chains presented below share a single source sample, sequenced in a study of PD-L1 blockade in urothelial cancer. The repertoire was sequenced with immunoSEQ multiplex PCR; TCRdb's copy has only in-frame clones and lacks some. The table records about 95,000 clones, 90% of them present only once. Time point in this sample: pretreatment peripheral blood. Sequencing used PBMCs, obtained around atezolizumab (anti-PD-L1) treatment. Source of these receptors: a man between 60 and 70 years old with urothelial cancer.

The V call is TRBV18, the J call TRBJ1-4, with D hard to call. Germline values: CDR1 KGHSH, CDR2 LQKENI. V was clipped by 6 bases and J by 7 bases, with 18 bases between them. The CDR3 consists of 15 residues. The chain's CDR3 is CASSPEGQRSEKLFF. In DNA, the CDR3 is TGTGCCAGCTCCCCGGAGGGTCAGAGGAGTGAAAAACTGTTTTTT.

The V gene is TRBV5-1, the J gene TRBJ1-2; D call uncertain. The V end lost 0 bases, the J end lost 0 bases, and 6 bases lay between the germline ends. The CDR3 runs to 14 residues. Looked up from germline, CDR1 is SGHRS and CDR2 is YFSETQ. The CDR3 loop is CASSLAGSNYGYTF. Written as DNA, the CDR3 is TGCGCCAGCAGCTTGGCGGGATCTAACTATGGCTACACCTTC.

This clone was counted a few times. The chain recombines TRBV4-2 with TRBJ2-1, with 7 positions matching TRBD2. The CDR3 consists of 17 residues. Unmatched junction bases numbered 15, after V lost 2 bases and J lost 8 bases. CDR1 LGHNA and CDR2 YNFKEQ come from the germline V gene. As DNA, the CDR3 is TGTGCCAGCAGCCAACCGGTGGGGGGGAGGCTTGGCGATGAGCAGTTCTTC. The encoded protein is CASSQPVGGRLGDEQFF.

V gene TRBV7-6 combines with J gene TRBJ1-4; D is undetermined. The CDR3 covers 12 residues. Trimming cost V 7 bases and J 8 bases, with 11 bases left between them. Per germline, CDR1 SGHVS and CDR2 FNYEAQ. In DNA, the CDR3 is TGTGCCAGCAAGACATATTGCGAAAAACTGTTTTTT. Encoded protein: CASKTYCEKLFF.

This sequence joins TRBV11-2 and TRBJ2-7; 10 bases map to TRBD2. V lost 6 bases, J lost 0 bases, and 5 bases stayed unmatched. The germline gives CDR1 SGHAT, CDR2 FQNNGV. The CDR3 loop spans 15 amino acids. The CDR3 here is CASRPSGGSSYEQYF. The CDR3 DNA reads TGTGCCAGCAGGCCTAGCGGGGGTAGCTCCTACGAGCAGTACTTC.

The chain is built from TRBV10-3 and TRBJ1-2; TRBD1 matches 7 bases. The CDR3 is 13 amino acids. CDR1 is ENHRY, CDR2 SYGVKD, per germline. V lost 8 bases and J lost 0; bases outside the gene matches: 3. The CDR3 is CAIRDRANYGYTF. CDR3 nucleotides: TGTGCCATCCGGGACAGAGCTAACTATGGCTACACCTTC.

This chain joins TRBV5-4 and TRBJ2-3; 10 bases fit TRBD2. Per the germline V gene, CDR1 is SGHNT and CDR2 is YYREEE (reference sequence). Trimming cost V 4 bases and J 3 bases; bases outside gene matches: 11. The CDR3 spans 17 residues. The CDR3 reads CASSPRLERGGTDTQYF. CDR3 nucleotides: TGTGCCAGCAGCCCACGTCTTGAGCGGGGGGGAACAGATACGCAGTATTTT.

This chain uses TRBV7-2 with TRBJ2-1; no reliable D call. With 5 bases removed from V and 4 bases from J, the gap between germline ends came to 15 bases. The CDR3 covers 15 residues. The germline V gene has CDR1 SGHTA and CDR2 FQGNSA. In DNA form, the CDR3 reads TGTGCCAGCAGCCTCAGAAATAGCAGATACAATGAGCAGTTCTTC. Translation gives CASSLRNSRYNEQFF.

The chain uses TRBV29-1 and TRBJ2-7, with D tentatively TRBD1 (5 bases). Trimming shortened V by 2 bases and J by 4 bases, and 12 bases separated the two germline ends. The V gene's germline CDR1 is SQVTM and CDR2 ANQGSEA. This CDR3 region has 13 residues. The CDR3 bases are TGCAGCGTTGAAAAAGGTGCAGGGTACGAGCAGTACTTC. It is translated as CSVEKGAGYEQYF.

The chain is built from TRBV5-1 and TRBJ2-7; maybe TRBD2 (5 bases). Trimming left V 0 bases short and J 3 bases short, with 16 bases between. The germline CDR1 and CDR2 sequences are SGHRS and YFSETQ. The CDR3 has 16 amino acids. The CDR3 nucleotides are TGCGCCAGCAGCTTGGAAGAAAGCGGATTCGGCTACGAGCAGTACTTC. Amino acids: CASSLEESGFGYEQYF.